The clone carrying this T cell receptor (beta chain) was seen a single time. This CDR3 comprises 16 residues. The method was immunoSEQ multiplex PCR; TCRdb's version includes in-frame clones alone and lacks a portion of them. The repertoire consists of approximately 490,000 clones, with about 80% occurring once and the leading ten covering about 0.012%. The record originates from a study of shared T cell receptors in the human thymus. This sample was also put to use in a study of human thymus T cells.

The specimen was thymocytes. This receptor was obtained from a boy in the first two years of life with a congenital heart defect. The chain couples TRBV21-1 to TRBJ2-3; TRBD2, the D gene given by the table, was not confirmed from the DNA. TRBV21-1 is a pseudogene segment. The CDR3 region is CASSTLFEGFTDTQYF. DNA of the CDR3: TGTGCCAGCAGCACCCTCTTCGAGGGATTCACAGATACGCAGTATTTT.